One sample yielded the 22 T cell receptor beta chains listed below, sequenced in a study of shared clonotypes between healthy human individuals (dated by TCRdb to between 2020 and 2021). Library preparation employed the immunoSEQ multiplex PCR assay. The table was pulled from immuneACCESS by TCRdb, which kept in-frame rearrangements only. Such tables lose some clones; where checked, under half of the loss comes from unresolved V genes, and the rest has no known cause. A total of about 2.3 million clones appear in this sample, approximately 90% of them only once. The ten largest clones take up approximately 0.39% of the sample. The sample comprised naive CD4+ T cells from PBMCs. In light of the paper, this sample's cell subset or site label describes: CD45RA+ positively selected. Receptor source: a man younger than 35 in good health. Some clones in this sample may be carry-over from other donors' samples.

V gene TRBV7-3 combines with J gene TRBJ2-3, with D perhaps TRBD2 (5 bases). Trimming shortened V by 1 base and J by 4 bases, and 15 bases separated the two germline ends. The CDR3 extends over 16 amino acids. Germline lookup yields CDR1 SGHTA and CDR2 FQGTGA. The CDR3, as DNA: TGTGCCAGCAGCTTAATGGGAGCTTTATACTCAGATACGCAGTATTTT. Its protein is CASSLMGALYSDTQYF.

The chain has TRBV14 and TRBJ1-1; D not resolved. V gave up 1 base and J gave up 0 bases, with 9 bases separating them. This CDR3 is built from 15 residues. CDR1 is SGHDN and CDR2 is FVKESK in the germline V gene. The CDR3 bases are TGTGCCAGCAGCCAAGGGGGAGGGATGAACACTGAAGCTTTCTTT. Translating gives CASSQGGGMNTEAFF. Based on the CDR3 plus reference TRBV14 and TRBJ1-1, the full variable domain is EAGVTQFPSHSVIEKGQTVTLRCDPISGHDNLYWYRRVMGKEIKFLLHFVKESKQDESGMPNNRFLAERTGGTYSTLKVQPAELEDSGVYFCASSQGGGMNTEAFFGQGTRLTVV.

Remarks on this clone: At the DNA level, this CDR3 is encoded by other sequences in the same sample as well. This sequence joins TRBV5-1 and TRBJ1-1; 9 nucleotides align to TRBD1. Germline assignment: CDR1 SGHRS and CDR2 YFSETQ. V was pared by 4 bases and J by 3 bases, with 4 bases of the junction left unmatched. CDR3 length: 14 amino acids. This CDR3 reads CASSLTGGDTEAFF. CDR3 in DNA: TGCGCCAGCAGCCTCACAGGGGGCGACACTGAAGCTTTCTTT.

The rearrangement uses TRBV6-5 and TRBJ2-3; a weak D match, TRBD1 (5 bases). From germline, CDR1 is MNHEY and CDR2 SVGAGI. The CDR3 has 12 amino acids. V was shortened by 4 bases and J by 8 bases, with 10 bases between the two germline ends. This chain's CDR3 is CASSWGTGTQYF. CDR3 bases: TGTGCCAGCAGTTGGGGCACGGGTACGCAGTATTTT.

V and J are TRBV2 and TRBJ1-5; the D gene is possibly TRBD1 (5 bases). CDR3 length: 14 residues. The ends were cut back, 5 bases at V and 5 bases at J, with 13 bases in the middle. The germline V gene has CDR1 SNHLY and CDR2 FYNNEI. The CDR3 nucleotides read TGTGCCAGCAGTAACGACAGAGGGCATCAGCCCCAGCATTTT. Translated: CASSNDRGHQPQHF.

About this clone: This specimen includes other DNA sequences encoding the same CDR3. This chain links TRBV10-3 with TRBJ1-2; D not certain. Germline V gene data show CDR1 as ENHRY and CDR2 as SYGVKD. CDR3 size: 12 residues. V lost 6 bases and J 2 bases, leaving 7 bases between the germline ends. CDR3 in DNA: TGTGCCATCAGCGGAGTAAACTATGGCTACACCTTC. Protein product: CAISGVNYGYTF.

CDR3 region: CATSREGLGQPQHF. The DNA of the CDR3 is TGTGCCACCAGCAGAGAAGGGTTGGGTCAGCCCCAGCATTTT. This chain uses TRBV15 with TRBJ1-5; no clear D gene. This CDR3 has 14 amino acids. V was trimmed by 0 bases and J by 6 bases, leaving 9 bases between them. CDR1 is LNHNV, CDR2 YYDKDF, per germline (reference sequence).

The genes are TRBV7-8 and TRBJ1-2; TRBD1 might be the D (6 bases). CDR1 is SGHVS and CDR2 is FQNEAQ in the germline V gene. The germline V and J ends were trimmed by 5 bases and 2 bases, with 12 bases remaining between them. The CDR3 length is 14 residues. The CDR3 region has the DNA TGTGCCAGCAGCATCTTGGACAGAAACTATGGCTACACCTTC. This codes for CASSILDRNYGYTF. Full variable domain (outside the CDR3, taken from reference TRBV7-8 and TRBJ1-2): GAGVSQSPRYKVAKRGQDVALRCDPISGHVSLFWYQQALGQGPEFLTYFQNEAQLDKSGLPSDRFFAERPEGSVSTLKIQRTQQEDSAVYLCASSILDRNYGYTFGSGTRLTVV.

The chain links TRBV18 to TRBJ2-2; 7 nucleotides line up with TRBD1. Per the germline V gene, CDR1 is KGHSH and CDR2 is LQKENI. CDR3 length: 16 amino acids. With 5 bases clipped from V and 3 bases from J, the junction kept 9 bases outside the gene matches. The CDR3 region has the DNA TGTGCCAGCTCATCCTCGGGACAGAAATACACCGGGGAGCTGTTTTTT. Protein: CASSSSGQKYTGELFF.

This clone was detected once. The chain joins TRBV6-6 to TRBJ1-1; no clear D gene. Between the trimmed V and J ends, which lost 0 bases and 3 bases, there was a span of 5 bases. This CDR3 is 13 amino acids long. The germline V gene encodes CDR1 MNHNY and CDR2 SVGAGI (reference sequence). CDR3 in amino acids: CASSYSADTEAFF. The CDR3 bases are TGTGCCAGCAGTTACTCGGCGGACACTGAAGCTTTCTTT.

As to this clone: Other DNA sequences in this sample translate to the same CDR3. The chain couples TRBV5-4 to TRBJ2-1; D ambiguous. Germline CDR1 reads SGHNT; CDR2 reads YYREEE (reference sequence). The CDR3 length is 14 residues. The V gene lost 0 bases and the J gene lost 4 bases, with 8 bases spanning the gap. CDR3 sequence: CASSLVGSYNEQFF. DNA for the CDR3: TGTGCCAGCAGCTTGGTCGGCTCGTACAATGAGCAGTTCTTC.

The V and J genes are TRBV9 and TRBJ1-1; the match to TRBD1 covers 11 bases. V was pared by 0 bases and J by 4 bases, with 5 bases of the junction left unmatched. Germline CDR1 and CDR2: SGDLS and YYNGEE. CDR3 length: 16 amino acids. The CDR3 sequence is CASSVGLGTGGTEAFF. The CDR3 DNA is TGTGCCAGCAGCGTAGGTTTGGGGACAGGGGGCACTGAAGCTTTCTTT.

The rearrangement links TRBV10-2 to TRBJ2-2; TRBD2 matches 8 bases. Germline loops: CDR1 WSHSY, CDR2 SAAADI. V shed 6 bases and J 5 bases; nucleotides not matched to a gene: 5. This CDR3 spans 14 amino acids. CDR3 coding DNA: TGCGCCAGCAGCCCGGGACTAGGAACCGGGGAGCTGTTTTTT. Its translation: CASSPGLGTGELFF.

This sequence joins TRBV4-3 and TRBJ1-5; D perhaps matches TRBD1 (5 bases). CDR3 length: 16 amino acids. With 0 bases removed from V and 6 bases from J, the gap between germline ends came to 15 bases. Germline V gene lookup returns CDR1 LGHNA and CDR2 YSLEER. CDR3 region: CASSQDLLAGGQPQHF. The CDR3 bases are TGCGCCAGCAGCCAAGATCTGTTGGCGGGGGGTCAGCCCCAGCATTTT.

The rearrangement links TRBV30 to TRBJ2-1, with 9 nucleotides matching TRBD2. CDR1 is GTSNPN, CDR2 SVGIG, per germline (reference sequence). With 2 bases clipped from V and 3 bases from J, the junction kept 5 bases outside the gene matches. The CDR3 contains 15 residues. CDR3 residues: CAWSRAGGSYNEQFF. The CDR3 nucleotides read TGTGCCTGGAGTCGAGCGGGAGGCAGCTACAATGAGCAGTTCTTC.

V is TRBV5-7 and J is TRBJ1-5; D remains unclear. TRBV5-7 is filed as an ORF, its function uncertain. V was shortened by 3 bases and J by 1 base, with 5 bases between the two germline ends. The CDR3 runs to 13 residues. CDR3 nucleotide sequence: TGTGCCAGCAGCTCCTACAGCAATCAGCCCCAGCATTTT. Residues: CASSSYSNQPQHF.

This clone was recorded a few times. This CDR3 is also generated by other DNA sequences in the sample. V is TRBV5-1 and J is TRBJ2-5; D gene ambiguous. The CDR3 is made up of 12 amino acids. Germline V lookup: CDR1 SGHRS, CDR2 YFSETQ. V lost 0 bases to trimming and J lost 4 bases, with 4 bases between them. The CDR3 nucleotides are TGCGCCAGCAGCTTGGATGGAGAGACCCAGTACTTC. Protein sequence: CASSLDGETQYF.

The V call is TRBV28, the J call TRBJ2-3; TRBD2 is a possible D gene (5 bases). Germline V gene lookup returns CDR1 MDHEN and CDR2 SYDVKM. This CDR3 is built from 14 residues. V was trimmed by 10 bases and J by 5 bases, leaving 19 bases between them. CDR3 protein: CATTPPRTQDTQYF. In nucleotides, the CDR3 is TGTGCCACCACCCCCCCCCGGACTCAAGATACGCAGTATTTT.

The sample holds one count of this clone. This sequence joins TRBV28 and TRBJ1-4; D not certain. Trimming took off 7 bases at V and 0 bases at J, with 9 bases between the two ends. This CDR3 is built from 14 residues. In germline, CDR1 is MDHEN, CDR2 SYDVKM. The CDR3 coding sequence is TGTGCCAGCACCTCAATTGCAACTAATGAAAAACTGTTTTTT. Protein: CASTSIATNEKLFF.

This clone appeared once. V gene TRBV11-2 combines with J gene TRBJ2-4; 8 bases line up with TRBD1. The junction had 8 bases not matched to a gene; V was cut back by 3 bases and J by 7 bases. CDR3 length: 15 residues. Germline V gene lookup returns CDR1 SGHAT and CDR2 FQNNGV. CDR3 nucleotides: TGTGCCAGCAGCTTGCCAGGGGGCGCAAGGAACATTCAGTACTTC. This codes for CASSLPGGARNIQYF.

This chain joins TRBV28 and TRBJ2-7; D gene ambiguous. This CDR3 region has 11 residues. CDR1 and CDR2 from the germline V gene are MDHEN and SYDVKM. Trimming shortened V by 5 bases and J by 0 bases, and 2 bases separated the two germline ends. This chain's CDR3 is CASSASYEQYF. For the CDR3, the DNA is TGTGCCAGCAGTGCCTCCTACGAGCAGTACTTC.

The J gene is TRBJ1-2, the V gene TRBV6-5; no clear D. V was clipped by 2 bases and J by 8 bases, with 12 bases between them. The CDR3 runs to 13 residues. CDR1 and CDR2 from the germline V gene are MNHEY and SVGAGI. CDR3 nucleotides: TGTGCCAGCAGTTACGGATCGGCGAACGGCTACACCTTC. It codes for CASSYGSANGYTF.